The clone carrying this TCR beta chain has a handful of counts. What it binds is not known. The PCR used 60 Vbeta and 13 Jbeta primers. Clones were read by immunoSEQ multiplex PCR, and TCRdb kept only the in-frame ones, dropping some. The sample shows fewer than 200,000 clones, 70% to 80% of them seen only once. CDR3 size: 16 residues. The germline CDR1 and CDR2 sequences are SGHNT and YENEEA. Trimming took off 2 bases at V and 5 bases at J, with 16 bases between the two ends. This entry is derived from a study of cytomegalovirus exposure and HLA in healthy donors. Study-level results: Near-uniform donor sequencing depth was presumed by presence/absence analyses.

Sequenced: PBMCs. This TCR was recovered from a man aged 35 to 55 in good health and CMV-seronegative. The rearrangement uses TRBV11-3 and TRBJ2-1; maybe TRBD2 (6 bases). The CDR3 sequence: CASSLSLGGVDNEQFF. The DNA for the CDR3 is TGTGCCAGCAGCTTAAGTCTGGGAGGTGTCGACAATGAGCAGTTCTTC.